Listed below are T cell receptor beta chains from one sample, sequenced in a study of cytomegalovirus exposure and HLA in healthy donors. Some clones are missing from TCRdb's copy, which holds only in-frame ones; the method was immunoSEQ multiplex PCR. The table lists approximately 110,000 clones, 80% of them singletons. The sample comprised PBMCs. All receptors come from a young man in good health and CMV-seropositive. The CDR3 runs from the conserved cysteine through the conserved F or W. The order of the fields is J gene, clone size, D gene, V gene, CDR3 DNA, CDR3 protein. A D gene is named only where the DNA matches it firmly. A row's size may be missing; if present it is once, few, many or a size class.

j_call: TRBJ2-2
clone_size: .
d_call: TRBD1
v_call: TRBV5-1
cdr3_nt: TGCGCCAGCAGCTTACAGGGGCGAAACACCGGGGAGCTGTTTTTT
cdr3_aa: CASSLQGRNTGELFF

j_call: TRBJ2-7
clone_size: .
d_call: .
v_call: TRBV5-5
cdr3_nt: TGTGCCAGCAGCTTGGCCAGTTCCCTCGGGGTCGAGCAGTACTTC
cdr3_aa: CASSLASSLGVEQYF

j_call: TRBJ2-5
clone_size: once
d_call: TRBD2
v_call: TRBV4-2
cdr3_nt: TGTGCCAGCAGCCAAGGGTCTAGCGGGGGGCGGTCGTTGGAGACCCAGTACTTC
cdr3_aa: CASSQGSSGGRSLETQYF

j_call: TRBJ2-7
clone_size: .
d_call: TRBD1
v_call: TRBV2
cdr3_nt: TGTGCCAGCAGCCCGGACAGGGGTTATGACGAGCAGTACTTC
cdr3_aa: CASSPDRGYDEQYF

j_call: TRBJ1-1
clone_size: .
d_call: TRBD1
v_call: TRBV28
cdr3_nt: TGTGCCAGCAGTTTTCACAGGGGGCGGACTGAAGCTTTCTTT
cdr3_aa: CASSFHRGRTEAFF

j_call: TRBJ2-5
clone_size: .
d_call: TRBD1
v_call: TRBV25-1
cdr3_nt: TGTGCCAGCAGTGACCACGGACAGGGGGCGCGTCGGGAGACCCAGTACTTC
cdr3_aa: CASSDHGQGARRETQYF

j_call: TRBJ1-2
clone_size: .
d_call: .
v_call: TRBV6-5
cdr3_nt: TGTGCCAGCACCGGGGGGTGGGATAACTATGGCTACACCTTC
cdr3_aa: CASTGGWDNYGYTF

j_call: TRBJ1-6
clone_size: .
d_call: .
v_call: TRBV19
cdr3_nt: TGTGCCAGTAGTATAGCAACGAGCTCCTATAATTCACCCCTCCACTTT
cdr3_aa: CASSIATSSYNSPLHF

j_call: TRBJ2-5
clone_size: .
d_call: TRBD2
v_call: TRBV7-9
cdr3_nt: TGTGCCAGCAGCCCCGGGAGGCAGGCCCACCAAGAGACCCAGTACTTC
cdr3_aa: CASSPGRQAHQETQYF

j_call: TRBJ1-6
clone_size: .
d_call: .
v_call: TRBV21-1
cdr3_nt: TGTGCCAGCAGCAAAGAATGTTTACCGGACAATAATTCACCCCTCCACTTT
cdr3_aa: CASSKECLPDNNSPLHF

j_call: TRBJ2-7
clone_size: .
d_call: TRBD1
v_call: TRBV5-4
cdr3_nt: TGTGCCAGCAGCCCTGCAGGGGGATCCTACGAGCAGTACTTC
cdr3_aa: CASSPAGGSYEQYF

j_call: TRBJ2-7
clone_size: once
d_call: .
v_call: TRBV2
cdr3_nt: TGTGCCAGCAACCAGGATACCTACGAGCAGTACTTC
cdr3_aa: CASNQDTYEQYF

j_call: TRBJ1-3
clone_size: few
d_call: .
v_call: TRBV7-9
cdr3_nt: TGTGCCAGCAGTCTCCCTCCCCGTTTTGGAAACACCATATATTTT
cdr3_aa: CASSLPPRFGNTIYF

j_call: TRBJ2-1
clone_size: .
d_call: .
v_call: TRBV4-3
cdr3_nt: TGCGCCAGCAGCCCGGCGGGTAGCGAAACGGATGAGCAGTTCTTC
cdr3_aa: CASSPAGSETDEQFF

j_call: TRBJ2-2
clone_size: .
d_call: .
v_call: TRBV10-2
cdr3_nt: TGCGCCAGCAGTGACCCCTTTGGACAGAGTCTCACCGGGGAGCTGTTTTTT
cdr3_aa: CASSDPFGQSLTGELFF

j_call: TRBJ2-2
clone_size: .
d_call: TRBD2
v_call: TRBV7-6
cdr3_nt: TGTGCCAGCAGCATTAGCGGGGGGGCCGGGGAGCTGTTTTTT
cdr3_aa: CASSISGGAGELFF

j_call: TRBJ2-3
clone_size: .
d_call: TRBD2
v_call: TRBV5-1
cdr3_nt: TGCGCCAGCAGCCCGTATCTTAGCGGGGGGAGCACAGATACGCAGTATTTT
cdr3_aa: CASSPYLSGGSTDTQYF

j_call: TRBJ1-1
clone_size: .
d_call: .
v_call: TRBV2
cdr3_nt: TGTGCCAGCAGTGAAGACAGAAACACTGAAGCTTTCTTT
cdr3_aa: CASSEDRNTEAFF

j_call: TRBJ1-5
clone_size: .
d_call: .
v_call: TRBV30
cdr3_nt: TGTGCCTGGATGGGGAGGGATAATCAGCCCCAGCATTTT
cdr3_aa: CAWMGRDNQPQHF

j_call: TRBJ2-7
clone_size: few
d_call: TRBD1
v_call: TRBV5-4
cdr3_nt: TGTGCCAGCAGCCGCATTGGACAGGGCGGTGAGCAGTACTTC
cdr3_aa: CASSRIGQGGEQYF

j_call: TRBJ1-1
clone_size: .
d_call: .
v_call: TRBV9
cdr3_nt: TGTGCCAGCAGCCCCGGACAGACTGAAGCTTTCTTT
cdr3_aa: CASSPGQTEAFF

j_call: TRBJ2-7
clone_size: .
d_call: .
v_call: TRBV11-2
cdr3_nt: TGTGCCAGCAGCCCAATTACCGGGACAATGGGGCAGTACTTC
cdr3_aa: CASSPITGTMGQYF

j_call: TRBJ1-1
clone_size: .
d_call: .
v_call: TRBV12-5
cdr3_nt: TGTGCTAGTGGTTTGGTACCGGGGGGTGCGAACACTGAAGCTTTCTTT
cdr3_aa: CASGLVPGGANTEAFF

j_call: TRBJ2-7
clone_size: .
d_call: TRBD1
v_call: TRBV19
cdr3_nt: TGTGCCAGTAGTCATCGGACAGGGTGGAGGGACTACGAGCAGTACTTC
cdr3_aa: CASSHRTGWRDYEQYF

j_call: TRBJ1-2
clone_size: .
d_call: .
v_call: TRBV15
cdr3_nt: TGTGCCACCAGCAGGCATCGGTTTGGCTACACCTTC
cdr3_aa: CATSRHRFGYTF

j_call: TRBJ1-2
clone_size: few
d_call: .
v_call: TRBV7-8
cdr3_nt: TGTGCCAGCAGCCTAAGACAGTTGGGCTACACCTTC
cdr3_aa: CASSLRQLGYTF

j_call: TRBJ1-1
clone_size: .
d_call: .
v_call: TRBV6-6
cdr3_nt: TGTGCCAGCAGGTATACAGGGAACACTGAAGCTTTCTTT
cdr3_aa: CASRYTGNTEAFF

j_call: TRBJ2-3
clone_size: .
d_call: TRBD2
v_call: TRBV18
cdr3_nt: TGTGCCAGCTCACCGACTAGCGGAGATACGCAGTATTTT
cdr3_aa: CASSPTSGDTQYF

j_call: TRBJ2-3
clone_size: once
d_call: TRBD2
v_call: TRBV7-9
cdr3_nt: TGTGCCAGCAGCAACGGACTAGCGGGGGGGCTATTCACAGATACGCAGTATTTT
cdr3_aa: CASSNGLAGGLFTDTQYF

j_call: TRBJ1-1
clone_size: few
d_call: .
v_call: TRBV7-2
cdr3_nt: TGTGCCAGCAGCTTACGACAGAGCACTGAAGCTTTCTTT
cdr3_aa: CASSLRQSTEAFF

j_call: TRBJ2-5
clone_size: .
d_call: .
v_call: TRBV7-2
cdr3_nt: TGTGCCAGCAGCCCCGAGGGGACCCAGTACTTC
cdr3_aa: CASSPEGTQYF

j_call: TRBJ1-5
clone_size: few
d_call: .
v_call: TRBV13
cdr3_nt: TGTGCCAGCAGCTTAGGGGGGGCTTATAGCAATCAGCCCCAGCATTTT
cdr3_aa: CASSLGGAYSNQPQHF

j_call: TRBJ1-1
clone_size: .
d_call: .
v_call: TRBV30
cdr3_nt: TGTGCCTGGACCGTAAGGGGTAACACTGAAGCTTTCTTT
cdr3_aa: CAWTVRGNTEAFF

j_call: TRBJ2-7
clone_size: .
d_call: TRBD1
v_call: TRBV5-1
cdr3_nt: TGCGCCAGCAGGGGACAGGGGGCTTCAGGCGAGCAGTACTTC
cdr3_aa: CASRGQGASGEQYF

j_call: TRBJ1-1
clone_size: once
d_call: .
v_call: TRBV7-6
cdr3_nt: TGTGCCAGCAGCTACCAGGACAGAACTTCGAACACTGAAGCTTTCTTT
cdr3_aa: CASSYQDRTSNTEAFF

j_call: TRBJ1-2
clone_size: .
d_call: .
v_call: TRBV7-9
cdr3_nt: TGTGCCAGCAGCTTAGGTGGTGGGCTTAACTATGGCTACACCTTC
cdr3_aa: CASSLGGGLNYGYTF